Sequencing of this T cell receptor beta chain was carried out in a study of T cell repertoires in ileal Crohn's disease. Overall study results and limits: Clonal expansions were more frequent in active smokers than non-smokers at surgery.

V lost 0 bases, J lost 2 bases, and 9 bases lay in between. The germline CDR1 and CDR2 sequences are SGHNT and YYREEE (reference sequence). CDR3 size: 16 residues. Libraries were prepared by immunoSEQ multiplex PCR; TCRdb keeps only in-frame clonotypes and omits some of them. Here the sample spans about 4,700 clones, around 90% being singletons. Comment on this clone: Its cognate antigen is unknown.

This sequence joins TRBV5-4 and TRBJ1-6; TRBD1 might be the D (5 bases). This TCR came from an adult with Crohn's disease. What was sequenced was ileal tissue. The CDR3 DNA sequence: TGTGCCAGCAGCTTGGCGGCGGGGGCCTATAATTCACCCCTCCACTTT. It codes for CASSLAAGAYNSPLHF.